This TCR beta chain was profiled in a study of T-cell reconstitution after alpha-beta-depleted transplantation in children. Molecular barcoding with unique molecular identifiers was used for the TCRbeta library. Using its own MiXCR run on the PCR reads, TCRdb lists one record per CDR3 protein. The top ten clones hold 0.79% of a sample with around 670,000 distinct CDR3 sequences, under 15% of them seen once. Germline CDR1 is WSHSY and CDR2 is SAAADI. This CDR3 spans 20 amino acids. V dropped 3 bases and J dropped 0 bases, with 23 bases sitting between them. This clonotype was counted many times. The source is a girl aged 2-10 years with congenital amegakaryocytic thrombocytopenia, due to receive a stem cell transplant. The chain joins TRBV10-2 to TRBJ1-4; unclear D gene. The sequencing used PBMCs, collected before TCRalphabeta/CD19-depleted stem cell transplant. The CDR3 here is CASSEVLRGHSIATNEKLFF. The CDR3 nucleotides are TGCGCCAGCAGTGAAGTCCTGCGTGGCCACAGTATTGCAACTAATGAAAAACTGTTTTTT.